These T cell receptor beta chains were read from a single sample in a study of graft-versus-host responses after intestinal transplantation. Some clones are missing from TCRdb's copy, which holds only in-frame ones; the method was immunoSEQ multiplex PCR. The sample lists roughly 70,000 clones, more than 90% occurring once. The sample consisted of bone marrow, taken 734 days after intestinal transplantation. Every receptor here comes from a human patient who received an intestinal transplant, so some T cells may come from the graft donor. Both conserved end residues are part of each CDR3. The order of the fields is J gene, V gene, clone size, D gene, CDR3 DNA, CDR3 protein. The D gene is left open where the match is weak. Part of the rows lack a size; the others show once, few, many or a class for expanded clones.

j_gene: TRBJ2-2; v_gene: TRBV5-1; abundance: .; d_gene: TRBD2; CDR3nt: TGCGCCAGCAGCCCGCCTAGCGGGGGGGCGGGCACCGGGGAGCTGTTTTTT; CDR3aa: CASSPPSGGAGTGELFF
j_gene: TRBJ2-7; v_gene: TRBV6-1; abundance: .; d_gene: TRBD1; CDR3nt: TGTGCCAGCACCATTGGACAGGGCCCCTACGAGCAGTACTTC; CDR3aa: CASTIGQGPYEQYF
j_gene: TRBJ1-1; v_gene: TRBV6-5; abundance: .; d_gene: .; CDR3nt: TGTGCCAGCGGGTCTCTCTATCGGATGAACACTGAAGCTTTCTTT; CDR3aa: CASGSLYRMNTEAFF
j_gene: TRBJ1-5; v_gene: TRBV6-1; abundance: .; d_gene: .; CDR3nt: TGTGCCAGCAGTGAAGTGGAGGACAGAGTCAACCAGCCCCAGCATTTT; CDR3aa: CASSEVEDRVNQPQHF
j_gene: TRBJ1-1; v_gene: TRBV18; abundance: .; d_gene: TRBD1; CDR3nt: TGTGCCAGCTCACGGGACAGGGCAGACGCTTTCTTT; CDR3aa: CASSRDRADAFF
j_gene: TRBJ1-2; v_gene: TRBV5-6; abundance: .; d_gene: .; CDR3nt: TGTGCCAGCAGCCCACCCAGGAGGGGACGACGAGGCTACACCTTC; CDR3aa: CASSPPRRGRRGYTF
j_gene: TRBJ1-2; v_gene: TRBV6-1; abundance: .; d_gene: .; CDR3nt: TGTGCCAGCAGGGGTAACAGGGTCGGCGGCTACACCTTC; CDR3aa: CASRGNRVGGYTF
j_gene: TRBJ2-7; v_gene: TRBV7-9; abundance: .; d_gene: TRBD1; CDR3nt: TGTGCCAGCAGCTTAGTAGGACAGGGGGCCTACGAGCAGTACTTC; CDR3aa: CASSLVGQGAYEQYF
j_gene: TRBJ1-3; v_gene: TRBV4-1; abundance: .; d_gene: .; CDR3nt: TGCGCCAGCAGCCAAGGAATGCAGGGGCTCCGAAACACCATATATTTT; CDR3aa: CASSQGMQGLRNTIYF
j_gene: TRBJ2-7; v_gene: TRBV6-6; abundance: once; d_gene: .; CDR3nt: TGTGCCAGCAGTTACTCGTCAGTATTCGACGAGCAGTACTTC; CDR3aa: CASSYSSVFDEQYF
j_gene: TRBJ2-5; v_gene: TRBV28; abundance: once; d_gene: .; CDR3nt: TGTGCCAGCAGCCCCTTTCAGATAGACCAAGAGACCCAGTACTTC; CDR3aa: CASSPFQIDQETQYF
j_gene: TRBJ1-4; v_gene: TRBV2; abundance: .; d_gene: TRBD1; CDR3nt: TGTGCCAGCAGTGAAGAGGGACAGGGGTATGAAAAACTGTTTTTT; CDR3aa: CASSEEGQGYEKLFF
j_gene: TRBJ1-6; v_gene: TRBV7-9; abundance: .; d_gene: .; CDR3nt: TGTGCCAGCAGCTTAACCAATTCACCCCTCCACTTT; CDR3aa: CASSLTNSPLHF
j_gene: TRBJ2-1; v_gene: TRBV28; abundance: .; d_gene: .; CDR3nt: TGTGCCAGCAGTCCCAACTTAGTGTTGGGTGGGAATGAGCAGTTCTTC; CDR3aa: CASSPNLVLGGNEQFF
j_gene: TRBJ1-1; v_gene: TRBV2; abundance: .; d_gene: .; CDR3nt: TGTGCCAGCAGTTGGTACGACATGAACACTGAAGCTTTCTTT; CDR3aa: CASSWYDMNTEAFF
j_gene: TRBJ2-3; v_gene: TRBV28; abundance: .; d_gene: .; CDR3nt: TGTGCCAGCAAACGACTAGGTCCAACAGATACGCAGTATTTT; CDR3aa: CASKRLGPTDTQYF